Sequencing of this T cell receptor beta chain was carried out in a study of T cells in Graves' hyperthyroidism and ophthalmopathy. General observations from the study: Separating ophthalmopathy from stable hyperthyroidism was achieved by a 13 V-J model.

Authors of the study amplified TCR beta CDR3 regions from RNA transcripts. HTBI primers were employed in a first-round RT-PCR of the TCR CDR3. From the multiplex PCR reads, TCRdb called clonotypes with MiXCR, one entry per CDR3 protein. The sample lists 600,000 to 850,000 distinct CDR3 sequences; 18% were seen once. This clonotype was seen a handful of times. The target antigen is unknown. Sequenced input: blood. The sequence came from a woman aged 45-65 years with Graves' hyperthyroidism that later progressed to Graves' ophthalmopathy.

The CDR3 reads CASSLQRGDHNEQFF. The CDR3 DNA sequence: TGTGCCAGCAGCCTCCAGCGGGGGGACCACAATGAGCAGTTCTTC. V and J are TRBV11-2 and TRBJ2-1, with TRBD2 matching 9 bases. This CDR3 has 15 amino acids. V lost 5 bases, J lost 5 bases, and 7 bases stayed unmatched. Germline lookup yields CDR1 SGHAT and CDR2 FQNNGV.